The 14 T cell receptor beta chains below all came from one sample that was sequenced in a study of CD8 T cells in ankylosing spondylitis. The study's findings and limits: Seemingly distinctive of ankylosing spondylitis blood was a TCR beta motif formed by eight highly homologous variants.

Their specific antigens are unknown. TCRdb called the 5' RACE reads again in MiXCR, with one record for every CDR3 protein. The sample shows about 840,000 distinct CDR3 sequences, roughly 12% of them seen only once. The sequenced material came from blood, either unsorted or a sorted T cell fraction (not recorded which). These receptors all stem from a male donor with ankylosing spondylitis.

This clonotype was seen a few times. The rearrangement links TRBV30 to TRBJ2-5; TRBD1 might be the D (5 bases). The CDR3 is 13 amino acids. Deletions cut 1 base from V and 2 bases from J, with 8 bases between. Per germline, CDR1 GTSNPN and CDR2 SVGIG (reference sequence). Written as DNA, the CDR3 is TGTGCCTGGAGTGGGACATTTCAAGAGACCCAGTACTTC. Amino acid sequence: CAWSGTFQETQYF.

The table lists this clonotype with a few counts. CDR3 residues: CASSLDQGITGELFF. The CDR3 DNA follows: TGTGCCAGCAGCTTAGACCAGGGGATCACCGGGGAGCTGTTTTTT. The chain couples TRBV11-3 to TRBJ2-2; TRBD1 might be the D (6 bases). Looked up from germline, CDR1 is SGHNT and CDR2 is YENEEA. The ends were cut back, 0 bases at V and 4 bases at J, with 9 bases in the middle. The CDR3 is 15 residues long.

The sample holds a few counts of this clonotype. The genes are TRBV12-3 or TRBV12-4 and TRBJ2-3, with TRBD1 matching 7 bases. V dropped 8 bases and J dropped 5; count of bases not matched to a gene: 10. The CDR3 extends over 14 amino acids. CDR3 in amino acids: CASWRTGMGDTQYF. DNA for the CDR3: TGTGCCAGCTGGCGGACAGGAATGGGAGATACGCAGTATTTT.

This clonotype was counted many times. V gene TRBV29-1 combines with J gene TRBJ2-7; 11 nucleotides line up with TRBD1. The CDR3 totals 14 residues. Germline CDR1 reads SQVTM; CDR2 reads ANQGSEA. The trim removed 1 base at V and 6 bases at J, leaving 5 bases unmatched. In nucleotides, the CDR3 is TGCAGCGTTGAAGTTGACGGGACAGGGGGCGAGCAGTACTTC. It specifies CSVEVDGTGGEQYF.

This chain joins TRBV6-5 and TRBJ1-4, with a possible D match to TRBD1 (5 bases). This CDR3 contains 15 residues. V was cut by 0 bases and J by 5 bases, with 10 bases left in between. CDR1 and CDR2 (germline): MNHEY, SVGAGI. The CDR3 sequence is CASSYSGGSNEKLFF. The DNA of the CDR3 is TGTGCCAGCAGTTACTCGGGGGGTTCAAATGAAAAACTGTTTTTT.

The table lists this clonotype with a few counts. The chain recombines TRBV7-9 with TRBJ2-7; D remains unclear. Germline-derived CDR1 and CDR2 are SEHNR and FQNEAQ (reference sequence). Trimming took off 3 bases at V and 6 bases at J, with 9 bases between the two ends. The CDR3 sequence is 12 residues long. The CDR3 nucleotides are TGTGCCAGCAGCTTTCCCGTTAGCGAGCAGTACTTC. Amino acid sequence: CASSFPVSEQYF. Complete variable domain (other parts from reference TRBV7-9 and TRBJ2-7): DTGVSQNPRHKITKRGQNVTFRCDPISEHNRLYWYRQTLGQGPEFLTYFQNEAQLEKSRLLSDRFSAERPKGSFSTLEIQRTEQGDSAMYLCASSFPVSEQYFGPGTRLTVT.

This clonotype has only a few counts. The V and J genes are TRBV24-1 and TRBJ2-1, with D possibly matching TRBD1 (6 bases). Deletions cut 2 bases from V and 4 bases from J, with 17 bases between. Per germline, CDR1 KGHDR and CDR2 SFDVKD. The CDR3 has 17 residues. Written as DNA, the CDR3 is TGTGCCACCAGTGATTCGATTAATCCTGGGACATACAATGAGCAGTTCTTC. Its protein product is CATSDSINPGTYNEQFF.

This clonotype was observed at least ten times. The chain joins TRBV4-2 to TRBJ1-5; 7 nucleotides match TRBD1. CDR1 is LGHNA, CDR2 YNFKEQ, per germline. Losses at the gene ends were 3 bases for V and 5 bases for J; bases not matched to a gene: 13. The CDR3 loop spans 17 amino acids. CDR3 in amino acids: CASSHETARGEYQPQHF. The CDR3 nucleotides read TGTGCCAGCAGCCATGAAACAGCCAGGGGGGAATATCAGCCCCAGCATTTT.

This clonotype was seen a few times. The CDR3 bases are TGTGCCAGCGGCGGCATTACCGGGTACTCCTACGAGCAGTACTTC. Encoded protein: CASGGITGYSYEQYF. This sequence joins TRBV27 and TRBJ2-7; D unclear. This CDR3 spans 15 amino acids. Trimming shortened V by 8 bases and J by 0 bases, and 17 bases separated the two germline ends. Germline CDR1 is MNHEY and CDR2 is SMNVEV (reference sequence).

This clonotype was seen ten or more times. The genes are TRBV20-1 and TRBJ2-1; TRBD2 is a possible D gene (5 bases). The CDR3 is 12 residues long. The V gene lost 8 bases and the J gene lost 0 bases, with 8 bases spanning the gap. CDR1 and CDR2 from the germline V gene are DFQATT and SNEGSKA (reference sequence). The DNA of the CDR3 is TGCAGTAGCGGTAGCTCCTACAATGAGCAGTTCTTC. Translated, it gives CSSGSSYNEQFF.

The chain links TRBV20-1 to TRBJ2-1; 8 bases fit TRBD2. Per the germline V gene, CDR1 is DFQATT and CDR2 is SNEGSKA (reference sequence). The CDR3 contains 15 residues. The J segment lost 3 bases and the V segment lost 6 bases, leaving 10 bases of the junction unmatched. This CDR3 reads CSATHSGINYNEQFF. The CDR3, as DNA: TGCAGTGCCACTCATAGCGGGATAAACTACAATGAGCAGTTCTTC.

The J gene is TRBJ2-5, the V gene TRBV20-1; D uncertain. The germline gives CDR1 DFQATT, CDR2 SNEGSKA (reference sequence). The CDR3 is made up of 11 amino acids. Trimming left V 8 bases short and J 0 bases short, with 7 bases between. CDR3 nucleotides: TGCAGTTGGGTATACCAAGAGACCCAGTACTTC. It translates to CSWVYQETQYF.

This clonotype was detected many times. The genes are TRBV7-2 and TRBJ2-2; no firm D call. V was shortened by 3 bases and J by 8 bases, with 13 bases between the two germline ends. The CDR3 loop spans 14 amino acids. Per germline, CDR1 SGHTA and CDR2 FQGNSA. For the CDR3, the DNA is TGTGCCAGCAGCTTCAGGAGCATGGGGGGGGAGCTGTTTTTT. Translating it yields CASSFRSMGGELFF.

The chain recombines TRBV30 with TRBJ1-1; D is unresolved. The CDR3 runs to 14 residues. Trimming shortened V by 1 base and J by 1 base, and 10 bases separated the two germline ends. Germline-derived CDR1 and CDR2 are GTSNPN and SVGIG (reference sequence). CDR3 in DNA: TGTGCCTGGAGTGCCCAGGTTGGGAACACTGAAGCTTTCTTT. Translating gives CAWSAQVGNTEAFF.